This is a list of T cell receptor beta chains from one sample in a study of somatic mutations in cytotoxic T cells in rheumatoid arthritis. This table comes from immunoSEQ multiplex PCR, and its TCRdb copy is limited to in-frame clones, with some not included. The sample gives about 20,000 clones, around 81% of which show up once; 13% to 15% is in the top ten. Material for sequencing was CD8+ T cells sorted from blood. These receptors were obtained from an adult with rheumatoid arthritis. Both conserved end residues are part of each CDR3.

J,V,CDR3
TRBJ2-3,TRBV7-3,CASSSHSTLVGTWGGTDTQYF
TRBJ2-5,TRBV7-2,CASSLAGGSQETQYF
TRBJ2-2,TRBV9,CASSEALALASTGELFF
TRBJ1-5,TRBV12-2,CASRFDGPYSNQPQHF
TRBJ2-2,TRBV25-1,CASSSGTPNTGELFF
TRBJ2-3,TRBV9,CASSPLSGAGVRDTQYF
TRBJ2-5,TRBV9,CASSTSGSQETQYF
TRBJ1-4,TRBV2,CASTTEARVGEKLFF
TRBJ2-5,TRBV5-6,CASSLRPPGGQYF
TRBJ1-2,TRBV19,CASSRGRGQGHGYTF
TRBJ2-7,TRBV4-1,CASSQGPALDYEQYF
TRBJ1-5,TRBV28,CATQAGGRGYSNQPQHF
TRBJ2-7,TRBV13,CASSPSGRAYEQYF
TRBJ2-7,TRBV7-3,CASSLTGGFDEQYF
TRBJ2-2,TRBV29-1,CSVGGQGRPGELFF
TRBJ2-1,TRBV7-9,CASSLDRTSGGRDEQFF
TRBJ2-1,TRBV30,CAWSGVLLFF
TRBJ2-7,TRBV19,CASSFHNSYEQYF
TRBJ2-1,TRBV5-1,CASSPGGEQFF
TRBJ2-5,TRBV28,CASSLAWKETQYF
TRBJ2-5,TRBV7-9,CAGAGGETQYF
TRBJ2-7,TRBV7-6,CASSSPEGTYEQYF
TRBJ1-1,TRBV6-4,CASSDAAGGGTEAFF
TRBJ2-5,TRBV6-6,CASSYGGFQRETQYF
TRBJ1-1,TRBV7-8,CASSLGQGATEAFF
TRBJ2-2,TRBV27,CASRETGELFF
TRBJ2-3,TRBV11-2,CASSLLGGGTQYF
TRBJ1-6,TRBV6-6,CASSGGYNSPLHF
TRBJ2-3,TRBV7-7,CASSLSPIDTQYF
TRBJ1-2,TRBV5-6,CASSTTNYGYTF
TRBJ1-1,TRBV11-2,CASSLGLNTEAFF
TRBJ2-1,TRBV4-1,CASSQGDLSYNEQFF
TRBJ1-1,TRBV7-9,CASSLAGNTEAFF
TRBJ2-2,TRBV2,CATRQGGNGELFF
TRBJ1-2,TRBV7-3,CASSLTAPSHHGYTF
TRBJ1-4,TRBV5-1,CASSLGQAANEKLFF
TRBJ2-7,TRBV19,CASSIVSSSEQYF
TRBJ2-1,TRBV5-4,CASSFGTGEGLF
TRBJ1-1,TRBV6-5,CASKQGSSGRTEAFF
TRBJ1-1,TRBV5-6,CASSAGHSLNTEAFF
TRBJ2-5,TRBV11-2,CASSFLAGGYQETQYF
TRBJ1-3,TRBV7-9,CASSTPDRGSSGNTIYF
TRBJ2-6,TRBV7-6,CATRTSGRTGANVLTF
TRBJ2-7,TRBV27,CASSFRQKRPLYEQYF